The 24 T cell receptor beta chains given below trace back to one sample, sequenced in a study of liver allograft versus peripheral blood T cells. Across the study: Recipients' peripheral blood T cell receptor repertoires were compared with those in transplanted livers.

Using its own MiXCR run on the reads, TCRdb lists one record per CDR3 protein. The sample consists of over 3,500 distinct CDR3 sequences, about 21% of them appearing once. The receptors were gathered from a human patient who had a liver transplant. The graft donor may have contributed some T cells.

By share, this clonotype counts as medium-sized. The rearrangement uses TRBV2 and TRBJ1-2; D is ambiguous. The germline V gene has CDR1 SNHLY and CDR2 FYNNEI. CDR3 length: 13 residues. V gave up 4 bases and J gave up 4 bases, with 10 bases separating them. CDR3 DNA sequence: TGTGCCAGCAGTGTTGCCAGGATCTATGGCTACACCTTC. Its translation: CASSVARIYGYTF.

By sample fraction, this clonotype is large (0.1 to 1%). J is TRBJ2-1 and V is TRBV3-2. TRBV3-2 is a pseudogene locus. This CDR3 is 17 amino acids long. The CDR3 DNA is TGTGCCAGCAGCCAAGATCCCATGGGGAGCTCCTACAATGAGCAGTTCTTC. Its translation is CASSQDPMGSSYNEQFF.

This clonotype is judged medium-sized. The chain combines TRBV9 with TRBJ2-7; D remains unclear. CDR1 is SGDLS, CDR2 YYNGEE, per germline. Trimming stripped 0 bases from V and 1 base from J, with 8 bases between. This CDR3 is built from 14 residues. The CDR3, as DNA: TGTGCCAGCAGCGTAGGGGTCCCTTCCTACGAGCAGTACTTC. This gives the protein CASSVGVPSYEQYF.

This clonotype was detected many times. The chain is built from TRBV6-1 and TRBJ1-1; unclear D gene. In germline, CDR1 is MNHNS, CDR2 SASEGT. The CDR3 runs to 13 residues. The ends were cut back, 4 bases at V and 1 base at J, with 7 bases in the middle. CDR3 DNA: TGTGCCAGCAGTGTGTCGGGGAACACTGAAGCTTTCTTT. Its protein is CASSVSGNTEAFF.

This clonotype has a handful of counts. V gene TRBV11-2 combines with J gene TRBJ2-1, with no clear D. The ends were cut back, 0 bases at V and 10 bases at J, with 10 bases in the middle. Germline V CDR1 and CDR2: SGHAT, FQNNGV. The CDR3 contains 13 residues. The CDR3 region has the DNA TGTGCCAGCAGCTTAGATCCTGTGTTGGAGCAGTTCTTC. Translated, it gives CASSLDPVLEQFF.

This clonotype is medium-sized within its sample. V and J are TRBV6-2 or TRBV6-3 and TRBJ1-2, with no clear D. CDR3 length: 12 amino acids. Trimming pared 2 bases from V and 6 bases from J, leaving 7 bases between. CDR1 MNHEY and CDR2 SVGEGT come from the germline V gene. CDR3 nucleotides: TGTGCCAGCAGTTACCCGGACGATGGCTACACCTTC. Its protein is CASSYPDDGYTF.

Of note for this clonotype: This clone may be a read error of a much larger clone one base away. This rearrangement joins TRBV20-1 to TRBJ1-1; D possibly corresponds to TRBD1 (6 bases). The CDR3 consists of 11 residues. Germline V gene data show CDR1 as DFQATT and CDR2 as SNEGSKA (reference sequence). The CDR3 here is CRGDKNTEAFF. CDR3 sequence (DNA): TGCAGGGGGGACAAGAACACTGAAGCTTTCTTT.

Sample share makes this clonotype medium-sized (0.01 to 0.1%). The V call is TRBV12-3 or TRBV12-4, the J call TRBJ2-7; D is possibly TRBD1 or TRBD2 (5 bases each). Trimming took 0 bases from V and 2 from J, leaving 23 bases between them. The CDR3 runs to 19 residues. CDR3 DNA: TGTGCCAGCAGTTTAGCTGACGGATGGACGTTGGGGGTCACCTACGAGCAGTACTTC. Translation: CASSLADGWTLGVTYEQYF.

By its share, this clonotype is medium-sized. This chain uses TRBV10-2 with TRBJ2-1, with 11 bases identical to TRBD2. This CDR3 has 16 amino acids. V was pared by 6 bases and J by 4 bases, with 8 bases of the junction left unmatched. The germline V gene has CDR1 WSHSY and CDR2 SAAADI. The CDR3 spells CASSPGLAGLYNEQFF. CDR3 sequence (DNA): TGCGCCAGCAGCCCCGGACTAGCGGGCCTTTACAATGAGCAGTTCTTC.

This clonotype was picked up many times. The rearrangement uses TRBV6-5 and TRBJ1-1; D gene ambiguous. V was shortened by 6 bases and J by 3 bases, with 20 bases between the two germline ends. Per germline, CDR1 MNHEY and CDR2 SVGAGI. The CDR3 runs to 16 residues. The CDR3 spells CASRVSFRVGDTEAFF. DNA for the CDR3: TGTGCCAGCAGAGTCTCTTTCCGAGTCGGTGACACTGAAGCTTTCTTT.

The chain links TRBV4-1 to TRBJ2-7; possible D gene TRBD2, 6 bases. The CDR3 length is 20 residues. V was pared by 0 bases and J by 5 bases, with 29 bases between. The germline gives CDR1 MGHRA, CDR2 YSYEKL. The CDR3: CASSQDYGGAKGEWIDEQYF. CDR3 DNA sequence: TGCGCCAGCAGCCAAGATTACGGGGGTGCCAAGGGCGAGTGGATCGACGAGCAGTACTTC.

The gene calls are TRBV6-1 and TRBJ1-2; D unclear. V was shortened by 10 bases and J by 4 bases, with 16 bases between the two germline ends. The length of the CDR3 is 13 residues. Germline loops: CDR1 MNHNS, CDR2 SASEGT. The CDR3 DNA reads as TGTGCCATGGCTCTCGGCGGCCTCTATGGCTACACCTTC. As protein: CAMALGGLYGYTF.

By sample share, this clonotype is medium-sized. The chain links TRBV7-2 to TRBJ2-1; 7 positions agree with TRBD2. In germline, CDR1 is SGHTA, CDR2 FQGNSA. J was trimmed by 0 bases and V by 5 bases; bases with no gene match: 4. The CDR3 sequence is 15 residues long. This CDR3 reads CASSGRTSSYNEQFF. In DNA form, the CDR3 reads TGTGCCAGCAGCGGGCGGACTAGCTCCTACAATGAGCAGTTCTTC.

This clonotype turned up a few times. CDR3 bases: TGTGCCAGGCCGGGACAGCTCTTAGGCTACACCTTC. Protein: CARPGQLLGYTF. The chain has TRBV2 and TRBJ1-2; 7 bases are a match to TRBD1. The CDR3 contains 12 residues. Germline CDR1 is SNHLY and CDR2 is FYNNEI. The V segment lost 9 bases and the J segment 8 bases; nucleotides outside the gene matches: 9.

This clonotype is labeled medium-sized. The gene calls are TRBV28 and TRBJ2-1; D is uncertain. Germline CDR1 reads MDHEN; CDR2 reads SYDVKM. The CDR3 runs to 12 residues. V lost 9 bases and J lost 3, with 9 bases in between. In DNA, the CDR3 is TGTGCCAGTACAACACTCTACAATGAGCAGTTCTTC. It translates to CASTTLYNEQFF. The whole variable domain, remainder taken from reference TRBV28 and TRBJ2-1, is DVKVTQSSRYLVKRTGEKVFLECVQDMDHENMFWYRQDPGLGLRLIYFSYDVKMKEKGDIPEGYSVSREKKERFSLILESASTNQTSMYLCASTTLYNEQFFGPGTRLTVL.

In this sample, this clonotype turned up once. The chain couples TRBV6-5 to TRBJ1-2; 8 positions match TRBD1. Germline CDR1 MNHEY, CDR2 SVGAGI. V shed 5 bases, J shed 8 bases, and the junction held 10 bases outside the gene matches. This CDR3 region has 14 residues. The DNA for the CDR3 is TGTGCCAGCAGTGGACAGGGAGGCGGTGGGGGCTACACCTTC. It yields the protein CASSGQGGGGGYTF.

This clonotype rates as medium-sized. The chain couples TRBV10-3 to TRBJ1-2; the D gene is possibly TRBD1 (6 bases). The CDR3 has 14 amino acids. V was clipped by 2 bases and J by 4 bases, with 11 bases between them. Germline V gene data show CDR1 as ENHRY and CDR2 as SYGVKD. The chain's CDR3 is CAISEQGRSYGYTF. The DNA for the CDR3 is TGTGCCATCAGTGAGCAGGGGAGATCCTATGGCTACACCTTC.

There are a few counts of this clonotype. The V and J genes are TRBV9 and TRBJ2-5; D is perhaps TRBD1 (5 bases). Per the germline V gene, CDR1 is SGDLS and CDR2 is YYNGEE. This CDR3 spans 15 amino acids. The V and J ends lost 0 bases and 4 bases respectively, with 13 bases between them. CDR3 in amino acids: CASSVEGRNGETQYF. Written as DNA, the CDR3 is TGTGCCAGCAGCGTAGAGGGGCGAAATGGAGAGACCCAGTACTTC. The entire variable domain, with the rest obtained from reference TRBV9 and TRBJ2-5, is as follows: DSGVTQTPKHLITATGQRVTLRCSPRSGDLSVYWYQQSLDQGLQFLIQYYNGEERAKGNILERFSAQQFPDLHSELNLSSLELGDSALYFCASSVEGRNGETQYFGPGTRLLVL.

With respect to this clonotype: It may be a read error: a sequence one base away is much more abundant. CDR3 residues: CASSLCGTSKIYNEQFF. The CDR3, as DNA: TGTGCCAGCAGTTTGTGCGGAACCTCTAAAATATACAATGAGCAGTTCTTC. The chain employs TRBV6-1 and TRBJ2-1; no reliable D call. CDR3 length equals 17 residues. Germline-derived CDR1 and CDR2 are MNHNS and SASEGT. V lost 5 bases and J lost 4, with 21 bases in between.

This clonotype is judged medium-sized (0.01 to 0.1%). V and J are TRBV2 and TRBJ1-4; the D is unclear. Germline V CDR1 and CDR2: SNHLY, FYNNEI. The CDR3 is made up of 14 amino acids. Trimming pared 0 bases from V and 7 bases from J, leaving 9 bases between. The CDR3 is CASSEAWLFEKLFF. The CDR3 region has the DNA TGTGCCAGCAGTGAAGCGTGGCTTTTTGAAAAACTGTTTTTT.

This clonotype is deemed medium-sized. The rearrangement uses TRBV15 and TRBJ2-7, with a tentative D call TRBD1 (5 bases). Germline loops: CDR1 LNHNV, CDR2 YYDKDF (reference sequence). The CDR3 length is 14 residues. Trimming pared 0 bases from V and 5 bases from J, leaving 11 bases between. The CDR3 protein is CATSRDLGQDEQYF. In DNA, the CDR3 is TGTGCCACCAGCAGAGATCTGGGGCAGGACGAGCAGTACTTC.

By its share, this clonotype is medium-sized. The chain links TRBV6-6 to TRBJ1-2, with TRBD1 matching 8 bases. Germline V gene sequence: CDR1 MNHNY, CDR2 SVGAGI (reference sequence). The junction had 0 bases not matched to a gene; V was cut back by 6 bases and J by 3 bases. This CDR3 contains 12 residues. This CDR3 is CASRTGDYGYTF. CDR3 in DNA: TGTGCCAGCAGGACAGGGGACTATGGCTACACCTTC.

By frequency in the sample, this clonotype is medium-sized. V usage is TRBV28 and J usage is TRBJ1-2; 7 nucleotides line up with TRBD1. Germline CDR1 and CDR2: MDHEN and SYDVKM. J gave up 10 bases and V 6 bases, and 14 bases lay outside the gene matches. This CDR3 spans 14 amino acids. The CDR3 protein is CASREIRDRDFYTF. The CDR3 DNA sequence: TGTGCCAGCAGGGAAATCCGGGACAGAGACTTCTACACCTTC.

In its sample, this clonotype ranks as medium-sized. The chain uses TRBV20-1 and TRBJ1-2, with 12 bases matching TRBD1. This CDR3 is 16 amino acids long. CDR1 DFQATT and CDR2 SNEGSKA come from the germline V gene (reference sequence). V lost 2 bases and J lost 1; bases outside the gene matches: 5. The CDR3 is CSARRGDRGLNYGYTF. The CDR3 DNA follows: TGCAGTGCTAGACGCGGGGACAGGGGGCTTAACTATGGCTACACCTTC.